These 25 T cell receptor beta chains were sequenced from one sample in a study of blood T cell repertoires in COVID-19. Libraries were prepared by immunoSEQ multiplex PCR; TCRdb keeps only in-frame clonotypes and omits some of them. The sample lists some 270,000 clones, less than 95% occurring once. Sequenced input: PBMCs or T cells enriched from blood (not recorded which). Receptor source: a man in his forties who had been exposed to COVID-19.

The V and J genes are TRBV2 and TRBJ2-1; 7 bases are a match to TRBD1. CDR3 length equals 13 residues. Trimming removed 5 bases from V and 5 bases from J; junction bases left unmatched: 3. CDR1 and CDR2 from the germline V gene are SNHLY and FYNNEI. This CDR3 reads CASSRDSHNEQFF. CDR3 DNA sequence: TGTGCCAGCAGTCGGGACAGCCACAATGAGCAGTTCTTC.

This clone was recorded a few times. CDR3 sequence reads: CASSPRLDNEQFF. The CDR3, as DNA: TGTGCCAGCAGCCCCCGACTCGACAATGAGCAGTTCTTC. The rearrangement uses TRBV7-3 and TRBJ2-1; D gene uncertain. This CDR3 comprises 13 residues. V was clipped by 5 bases and J by 5 bases, with 10 bases between them. From germline, CDR1 is SGHTA and CDR2 FQGTGA.

The chain joins TRBV7-6 to TRBJ2-1; 8 nucleotides agree with TRBD2. There are 16 residues in the CDR3. V lost 1 base and J lost 10; bases outside the gene matches: 12. Germline lookup yields CDR1 SGHVS and CDR2 FNYEAQ. CDR3: CASSLGSGTRLLEQFF. Here the CDR3 DNA reads TGTGCCAGCAGCTTAGGCTCCGGGACTAGACTCTTAGAGCAGTTCTTC.

V is TRBV18 and J is TRBJ1-2, with 9 bases aligning to TRBD1. Germline assignment: CDR1 KGHSH and CDR2 LQKENI. CDR3 size: 16 residues. V shed 3 bases, J shed 4 bases, and the junction held 9 bases outside the gene matches. In DNA, the CDR3 is TGTGCCAGCTCACCCACCTGGGACAGGGCGGTCTATGGCTACACCTTC. It is translated as CASSPTWDRAVYGYTF.

V and J are TRBV5-1 and TRBJ2-5; the match to TRBD2 covers 13 bases. This CDR3 comprises 17 residues. CDR1 is SGHRS, CDR2 YFSETQ, per germline. Germline trimming cut 0 bases from V and 4 bases from J; bases unmatched to any gene: 6. For the CDR3, the DNA is TGCGCCAGCAGCTTGGCCGAACTAGCGGGAGGGGCAGAGACCCAGTACTTC. It specifies CASSLAELAGGAETQYF.

The genes are TRBV19 and TRBJ2-1, with D possibly being TRBD2 (5 bases). The length of the CDR3 is 13 residues. Germline V lookup: CDR1 LNHDA, CDR2 SQIVND (reference sequence). The V end was cut by 3 bases, the J end by 4 bases, with 7 bases between. CDR3: CASSISGYNEQFF. Written as DNA, the CDR3 is TGTGCCAGTAGTATTTCGGGATACAATGAGCAGTTCTTC.

The rearrangement uses TRBV28 and TRBJ2-1; weak D call: TRBD1 (5 bases). Germline CDR1 MDHEN, CDR2 SYDVKM. The CDR3 totals 12 residues. V dropped 2 bases and J dropped 16 bases, with 15 bases sitting between them. In DNA form, the CDR3 reads TGTGCCAGCAGTTTAAGGCAGGGCACTCAATTCTTC. It codes for CASSLRQGTQFF.

The rearrangement uses TRBV10-3 and TRBJ2-3; the D gene is possibly TRBD2 (6 bases). Germline-derived CDR1 and CDR2 are ENHRY and SYGVKD. V was pared by 11 bases and J by 4 bases, with 13 bases between. CDR3 length equals 12 residues. The CDR3 region is CAANGGSDTQYF. CDR3 sequence (DNA): TGTGCCGCCAACGGGGGTTCAGATACGCAGTATTTT.

With respect to this clone: This sample includes further DNA sequences coding for the same CDR3. V and J are TRBV10-3 and TRBJ2-7; D uncertain. The germline V and J ends were trimmed by 2 bases and 3 bases, with 5 bases remaining between them. The CDR3 is made up of 12 amino acids. From germline, CDR1 is ENHRY and CDR2 SYGVKD. The CDR3: CAISERGYEQYF. DNA for the CDR3: TGTGCCATCAGTGAGAGAGGCTACGAGCAGTACTTC.

V usage is TRBV7-6 and J usage is TRBJ2-5; 10 positions agree with TRBD2. The CDR3 consists of 16 residues. The germline CDR1 and CDR2 sequences are SGHVS and FNYEAQ. Losses at the gene ends were 5 bases for V and 1 base for J; bases not matched to a gene: 7. This CDR3 reads CASSLRVAGGQETQYF. The DNA for the CDR3 is TGTGCCAGCAGCCTACGTGTAGCGGGAGGCCAAGAGACCCAGTACTTC.

This clone was detected only once. Other DNA sequences in the sample encode the same CDR3. The CDR3 coding sequence is TGTGCCAGCTCACCTGGGACTAGCGGTTACAATGAGCAGTTCTTC. Encoded protein: CASSPGTSGYNEQFF. The chain couples TRBV18 to TRBJ2-1; 11 bases match TRBD2. V was clipped by 3 bases and J by 4 bases; unmatched bases: 2. Germline CDR1 and CDR2: KGHSH and LQKENI. The CDR3 sequence is 15 residues long.

This chain joins TRBV14 and TRBJ1-2, with D maybe TRBD1 (5 bases). Germline-derived CDR1 and CDR2 are SGHDN and FVKESK. Trimming left V 4 bases short and J 8 bases short, with 14 bases between. CDR3 size: 13 residues. The CDR3 protein is CASSPTRGEGYTF. The CDR3 DNA reads TGTGCCAGCAGCCCGACCCGGGGGGAAGGCTACACCTTC.

This rearrangement joins TRBV7-3 to TRBJ1-1; D gene uncertain. V lost 5 bases to trimming and J lost 0 bases, with 16 bases between them. Germline CDR1 is SGHTA and CDR2 is FQGTGA. This CDR3 comprises 16 residues. For the CDR3, the DNA is TGTGCCAGCAGCCTCCTGGGTGGCAGGCTGAACACTGAAGCTTTCTTT. Its translation: CASSLLGGRLNTEAFF.

V is TRBV27 and J is TRBJ2-2; 8 bases are a match to TRBD1. Trimming took 5 bases from V and 0 from J; bases not matched to a gene: 8. The V gene's germline CDR1 is MNHEY and CDR2 SMNVEV (reference sequence). CDR3 size: 17 residues. CDR3 protein: CASSRRTGPANTGELFF. CDR3 nucleotide sequence: TGTGCCAGCAGTAGAAGGACAGGGCCCGCGAACACCGGGGAGCTGTTTTTT.

This sequence joins TRBV7-3 and TRBJ2-1; D call uncertain. The CDR3 has 15 residues. From germline, CDR1 is SGHTA and CDR2 FQGTGA. With 1 base removed from V and 2 bases from J, the gap between germline ends came to 9 bases. This chain's CDR3 is CASSLITGPYNEQFF. Written as DNA, the CDR3 is TGTGCCAGCAGCTTAATAACGGGTCCCTACAATGAGCAGTTCTTC.

This clone appeared a few times. This chain joins TRBV19 and TRBJ1-2; tentatively, D is TRBD1 (5 bases). Per the germline V gene, CDR1 is LNHDA and CDR2 is SQIVND (reference sequence). V lost 5 bases and J 4 bases, leaving 17 bases between the germline ends. The CDR3 runs 15 residues. The CDR3 nucleotides are TGTGCCAGTAGTGCCCGACAGCGACTTGGCTATGGCTACACCTTC. It codes for CASSARQRLGYGYTF.

The chain combines TRBV19 with TRBJ2-1; D call uncertain. The CDR3 consists of 16 residues. V lost 3 bases, J lost 1 base, and 13 bases lay in between. Germline-derived CDR1 and CDR2 are LNHDA and SQIVND (reference sequence). CDR3 protein: CASSIASAQSYNEQFF. DNA of the CDR3: TGTGCCAGTAGTATCGCTTCAGCGCAGTCCTACAATGAGCAGTTCTTC.

The chain is built from TRBV7-2 and TRBJ1-2; D is possibly TRBD1 (5 bases). The CDR3 is 14 amino acids. Trimming took off 5 bases at V and 7 bases at J, with 17 bases between the two ends. Per the germline V gene, CDR1 is SGHTA and CDR2 is FQGNSA. In nucleotides, the CDR3 is TGTGCCAGCAGCAACCTTCGGAACGGGGGTGGCTACACCTTC. Its protein is CASSNLRNGGGYTF.

V gene TRBV28 combines with J gene TRBJ1-2; TRBD1 matches 10 bases. CDR3 length equals 14 residues. Germline CDR1 reads MDHEN; CDR2 reads SYDVKM. Trimming took 8 bases from V and 5 from J; bases not matched to a gene: 8. The CDR3 spells CASGARQGAYGYTF. The CDR3 nucleotides read TGTGCCAGCGGCGCTCGACAGGGGGCGTATGGCTACACCTTC.

V gene TRBV5-5 combines with J gene TRBJ1-5; 8 bases align to TRBD1. CDR1 and CDR2 from the germline V gene are SGHKS and YYEKEE (reference sequence). This CDR3 comprises 15 residues. V was pared by 4 bases and J by 7 bases, with 10 bases of the junction left unmatched. CDR3 nucleotide sequence: TGTGCCAGCAGCACCCAAGGACAGGGTAAGCAGCCCCAGCATTTT. This sequence encodes CASSTQGQGKQPQHF.

The V gene is TRBV7-8, the J gene TRBJ2-7; 9 nucleotides agree with TRBD1. Unmatched junction bases numbered 9, after V lost 5 bases and J lost 4 bases. The germline CDR1 and CDR2 sequences are SGHVS and FQNEAQ. The CDR3 has 15 residues. CDR3 protein: CASSPTGGNLYEQYF. CDR3 in DNA: TGTGCCAGCAGCCCGACAGGGGGTAATTTGTACGAGCAGTACTTC.

This clone appeared a single time. The chain uses TRBV27 and TRBJ1-6; TRBD1 agrees at 7 bases. CDR3 length: 14 amino acids. Germline V CDR1 and CDR2: MNHEY, SMNVEV (reference sequence). V lost 6 bases, J lost 7 bases, and 6 bases stayed unmatched. CDR3 in DNA: TGTGCCAGCAGCCGGGGACAGTTAAATTCACCCCTCCACTTT. Encoded protein: CASSRGQLNSPLHF.

The chain combines TRBV2 with TRBJ1-1; weak D call: TRBD1 (5 bases). CDR3 length: 13 amino acids. Trimming removed 8 bases at V and 5 bases at J, with 15 bases between. Germline assignment: CDR1 SNHLY and CDR2 FYNNEI. The CDR3 region has the DNA TGTGCCAGCCTTGGGGGGAAGGGGACTGAAGCTTTCTTT. It codes for CASLGGKGTEAFF.

The chain joins TRBV12-5 to TRBJ2-1; the match to TRBD2 covers 7 bases. The CDR3 consists of 15 residues. Trimming cost V 4 bases and J 3 bases; bases outside gene matches: 6. Germline V gene sequence: CDR1 LGHNT, CDR2 FRNRAP. CDR3 coding DNA: TGTGCTAGTGGTTCCGGGACTACGAACTACAATGAGCAGTTCTTC. This translates into CASGSGTTNYNEQFF. The full variable domain, completed using reference TRBV12-5 and TRBJ2-1, is DARVTQTPRHKVTEMGQEVTMRCQPILGHNTVFWYRQTMMQGLELLAYFRNRAPLDDSGMPKDRFSAEMPDATLATLKIQPSEPRDSAVYFCASGSGTTNYNEQFFGPGTRLTVL.

The chain recombines TRBV30 with TRBJ1-3; D not certain. Trimming pared 0 bases from V and 0 bases from J, leaving 9 bases between. Germline V CDR1 and CDR2: GTSNPN, SVGIG (reference sequence). This CDR3 has 15 residues. The CDR3 DNA is TGTGCCTGGAGTGTACTCGGGAACTCTGGAAACACCATATATTTT. It is translated as CAWSVLGNSGNTIYF.